This T cell receptor beta chain was documented in a study of technical replicates of blood from a few donors. V lost 1 base and J lost 2, with 11 bases in between. Germline CDR1 and CDR2: LNHNV and YYDKDF (reference sequence). This CDR3 has 15 residues. The repertoire was sequenced with immunoSEQ multiplex PCR; TCRdb's copy has only in-frame clones and lacks some. The sample has about 100,000 clones; over 95% are singletons. The sequence came from a human donor in good health. The chain employs TRBV15 and TRBJ1-1, with a tentative D call TRBD1 (5 bases). Sequencing was done on a sample of T cells isolated from PBMCs. The CDR3 is CATSRGTGQNTEAFF. In DNA, the CDR3 is TGTGCCACCAGCAGAGGTACAGGACAAAACACTGAAGCTTTCTTT.